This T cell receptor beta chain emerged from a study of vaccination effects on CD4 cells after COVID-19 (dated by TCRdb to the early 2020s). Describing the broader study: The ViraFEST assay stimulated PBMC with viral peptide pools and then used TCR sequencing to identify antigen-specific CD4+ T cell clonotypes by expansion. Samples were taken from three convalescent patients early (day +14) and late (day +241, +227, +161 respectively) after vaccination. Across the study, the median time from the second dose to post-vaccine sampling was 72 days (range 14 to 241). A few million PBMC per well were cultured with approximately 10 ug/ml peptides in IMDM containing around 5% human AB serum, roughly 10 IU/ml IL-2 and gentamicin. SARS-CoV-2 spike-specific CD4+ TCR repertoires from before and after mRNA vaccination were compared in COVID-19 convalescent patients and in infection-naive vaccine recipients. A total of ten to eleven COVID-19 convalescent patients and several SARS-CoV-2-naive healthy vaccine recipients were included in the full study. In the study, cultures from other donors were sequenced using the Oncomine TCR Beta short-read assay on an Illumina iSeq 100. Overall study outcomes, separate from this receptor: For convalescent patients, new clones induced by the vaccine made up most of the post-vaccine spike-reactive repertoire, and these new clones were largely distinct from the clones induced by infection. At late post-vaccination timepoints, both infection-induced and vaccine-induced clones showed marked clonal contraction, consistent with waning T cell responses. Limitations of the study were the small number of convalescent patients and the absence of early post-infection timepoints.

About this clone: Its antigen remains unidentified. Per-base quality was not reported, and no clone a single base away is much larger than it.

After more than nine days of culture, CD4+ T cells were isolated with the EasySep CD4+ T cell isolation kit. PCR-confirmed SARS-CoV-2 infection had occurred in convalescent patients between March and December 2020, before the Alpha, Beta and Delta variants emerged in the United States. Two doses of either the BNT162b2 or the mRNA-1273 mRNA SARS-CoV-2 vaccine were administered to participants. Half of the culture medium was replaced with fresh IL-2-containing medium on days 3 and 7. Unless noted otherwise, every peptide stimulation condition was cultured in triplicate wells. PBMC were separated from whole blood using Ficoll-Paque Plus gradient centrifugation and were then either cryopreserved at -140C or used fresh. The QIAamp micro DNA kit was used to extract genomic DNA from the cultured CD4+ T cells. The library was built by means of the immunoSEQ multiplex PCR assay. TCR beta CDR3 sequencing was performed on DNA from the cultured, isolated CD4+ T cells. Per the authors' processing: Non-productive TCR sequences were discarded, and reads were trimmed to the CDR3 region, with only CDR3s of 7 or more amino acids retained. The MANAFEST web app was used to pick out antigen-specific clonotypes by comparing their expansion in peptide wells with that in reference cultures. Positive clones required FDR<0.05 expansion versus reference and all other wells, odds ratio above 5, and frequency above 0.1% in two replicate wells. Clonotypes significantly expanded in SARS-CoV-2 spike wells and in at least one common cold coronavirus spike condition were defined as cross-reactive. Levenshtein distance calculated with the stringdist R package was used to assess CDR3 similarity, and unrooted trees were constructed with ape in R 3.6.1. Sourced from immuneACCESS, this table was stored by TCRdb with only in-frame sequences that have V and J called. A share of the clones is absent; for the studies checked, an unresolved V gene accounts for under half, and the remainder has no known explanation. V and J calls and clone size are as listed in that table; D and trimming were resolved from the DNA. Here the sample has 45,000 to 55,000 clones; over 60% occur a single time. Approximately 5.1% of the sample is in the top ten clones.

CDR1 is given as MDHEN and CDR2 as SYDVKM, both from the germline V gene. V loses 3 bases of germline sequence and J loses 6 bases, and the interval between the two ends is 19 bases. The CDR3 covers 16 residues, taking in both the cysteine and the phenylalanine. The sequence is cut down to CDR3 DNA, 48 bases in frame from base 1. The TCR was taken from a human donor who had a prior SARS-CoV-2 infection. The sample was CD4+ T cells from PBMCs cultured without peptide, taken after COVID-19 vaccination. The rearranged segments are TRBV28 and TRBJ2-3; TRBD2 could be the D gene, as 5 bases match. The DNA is TGTGCCAGCAGTTTTTCCGTCGGGATTTTCTCCGATACGCAGTATTTT. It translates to CASSFSVGIFSDTQYF. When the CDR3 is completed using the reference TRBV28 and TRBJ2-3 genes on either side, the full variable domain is DVKVTQSSRYLVKRTGEKVFLECVQDMDHENMFWYRQDPGLGLRLIYFSYDVKMKEKGDIPEGYSVSREKKERFSLILESASTNQTSMYLCASSFSVGIFSDTQYFGPGTRLTVL.